The 27 T cell receptor beta chains reported below all come from one sample, sequenced in a study of blood T cell repertoires in COVID-19. TCRdb's table, derived via immunoSEQ multiplex PCR, lists solely in-frame clones and lacks some. The sample records roughly 230,000 clones, around 83% being singletons. Sequenced sample: peripheral blood. These receptors all stem from a man between 35 and 55 years old with acute or convalescent COVID-19.

The V gene is TRBV7-2, the J gene TRBJ1-2; D remains unclear. Trimming cost V 2 bases and J 7 bases, with 14 bases left between them. The germline V gene has CDR1 SGHTA and CDR2 FQGNSA. The CDR3 is 14 residues long. The CDR3 DNA reads TGTGCCAGCAGCTTATTTCCCCAGTTTGTTGGCTACACCTTC. Amino acid sequence: CASSLFPQFVGYTF.

CDR3 DNA sequence: TGTGCCAGCAGCCAATGGTGGCAGGGAGGCGAGACCCAGTACTTC. Translated, it gives CASSQWWQGGETQYF. V usage is TRBV3-1 (or the pseudogene TRBV3-2) and J usage is TRBJ2-5; D is perhaps TRBD2 (6 bases). Trimming stripped 2 bases from V and 5 bases from J, with 15 bases between. The CDR3 runs to 15 residues. The germline V gene encodes CDR1 LGHDT and CDR2 YNNKEL (reference sequence).

The chain has TRBV5-1 and TRBJ1-3; D is unresolved. V was trimmed by 2 bases and J by 1 base, leaving 7 bases between them. The CDR3 covers 14 residues. Germline V gene data show CDR1 as SGHRS and CDR2 as YFSETQ. The CDR3 sequence: CASSFGDSGNTIYF. The CDR3 nucleotides are TGCGCCAGCAGCTTCGGTGATTCTGGAAACACCATATATTTT.

The CDR3 loop is CASSLSAIGQPQHF. CDR3 in DNA: TGTGCCAGCTCACTGAGCGCTATAGGTCAGCCCCAGCATTTT. The chain joins TRBV18 to TRBJ1-5; D gene ambiguous. The CDR3 runs 14 residues. Germline-derived CDR1 and CDR2 are KGHSH and LQKENI. V dropped 4 bases and J dropped 6 bases, with 13 bases sitting between them. The full variable domain, completed using reference TRBV18 and TRBJ1-5, is NAGVMQNPRHLVRRRGQEARLRCSPMKGHSHVYWYRQLPEEGLKFMVYLQKENIIDESGMPKERFSAEFPKEGPSILRIQQVVRGDSAAYFCASSLSAIGQPQHFGDGTRLSIL.

This clone has a handful of counts. J is TRBJ1-6 and V is TRBV6-5; D unclear. Germline V gene lookup returns CDR1 MNHEY and CDR2 SVGAGI. Between the trimmed V and J ends, which lost 5 bases and 0 bases, there was a span of 8 bases. The CDR3 consists of 15 residues. CDR3 protein: CASSLMSSYNSPLHF. In nucleotides, the CDR3 is TGTGCCAGCAGTCTTATGAGCTCCTATAATTCACCCCTCCACTTT.

The CDR3 region is CASSETNRGGYTF. CDR3 in DNA: TGTGCCAGCAGCGAAACGAACAGGGGCGGCTACACCTTC. The V and J genes are TRBV6-2 or TRBV6-3 and TRBJ1-2; 7 nucleotides align to TRBD1. The CDR3 has 13 residues. Germline V gives CDR1 MNHEY, CDR2 SVGEGT. The J segment lost 8 bases and the V segment lost 6 bases, leaving 9 bases of the junction unmatched.

This clone was seen a single time. This sequence joins TRBV27 and TRBJ1-5; 9 nucleotides align to TRBD1. Trimming removed 5 bases from V and 8 bases from J; junction bases left unmatched: 16. Germline values: CDR1 MNHEY, CDR2 SMNVEV (reference sequence). There are 17 residues in the CDR3. In DNA form, the CDR3 reads TGTGCCAGCAGTCCTTTGTCGGACAGGGGTAATAGGGAGCCCCAGCATTTT. This translates into CASSPLSDRGNREPQHF.

The genes are TRBV7-8 and TRBJ1-5, with D possibly TRBD1 on 6 matching bases. Germline V gene sequence: CDR1 SGHVS, CDR2 FQNEAQ. This CDR3 contains 14 residues. V was trimmed by 2 bases and J by 7 bases, leaving 12 bases between them. The CDR3 loop reads CASSLILQGQPQHF. CDR3 bases: TGTGCCAGCAGCTTAATTTTACAGGGACAGCCCCAGCATTTT.

This clone was detected ten times or more. The V and J genes are TRBV5-5 and TRBJ1-5; possible D gene TRBD1, 6 bases. The germline V gene has CDR1 SGHKS and CDR2 YYEKEE (reference sequence). The CDR3 has 10 residues. Between the trimmed V and J ends, which lost 10 bases and 10 bases, there was a span of 12 bases. For the CDR3, the DNA is TGTGCCTCCAGGGGCAAACCCCAGCATTTT. It specifies CASRGKPQHF.

The chain is built from TRBV2 and TRBJ1-1; D ambiguous. CDR3 length: 14 residues. Germline CDR1 SNHLY, CDR2 FYNNEI. Trimming pared 7 bases from V and 0 bases from J, leaving 12 bases between. The CDR3 region has the DNA TGTGCCAGCAACAAACGGGAAGTGAACACTGAAGCTTTCTTT. The encoded protein is CASNKREVNTEAFF.

The CDR3 spells CASSLFGNYGYTF. For the CDR3, the DNA is TGTGCCAGCAGCTTGTTCGGGAACTATGGCTACACCTTC. V usage is TRBV5-5 and J usage is TRBJ1-2; D remains unclear. Germline CDR1 is SGHKS and CDR2 is YYEKEE (reference sequence). V lost 1 base to trimming and J lost 2 bases, with 6 bases between them. The CDR3 is 13 amino acids. Looking up the rest from reference TRBV5-5 and TRBJ1-2 gives the full variable domain: DAGVTQSPTHLIKTRGQQVTLRCSPISGHKSVSWYQQVLGQGPQFIFQYYEKEERGRGNFPDRFSARQFPNYSSELNVNALLLGDSALYLCASSLFGNYGYTFGSGTRLTVV.

The gene calls are TRBV4-1 and TRBJ1-2, with 12 nucleotides matching TRBD1. The CDR3 loop spans 18 amino acids. From germline, CDR1 is MGHRA and CDR2 YSYEKL. Losses at the gene ends were 0 bases for V and 8 bases for J; bases not matched to a gene: 13. The chain's CDR3 is CASSQDLGADGTGGGYTF. CDR3 coding DNA: TGCGCCAGCAGCCAAGATCTGGGGGCTGATGGGACAGGGGGCGGCTACACCTTC.

The chain carries TRBV28 and TRBJ2-6; the D gene is possibly TRBD1 (5 bases). The CDR3 runs 16 residues. Trimming took off 4 bases at V and 2 bases at J, with 12 bases between the two ends. Germline loops: CDR1 MDHEN, CDR2 SYDVKM. This CDR3 reads CASSSPRTTGANVLTF. Here the CDR3 DNA reads TGTGCCAGCAGTTCCCCCCGGACAACTGGGGCCAACGTCCTGACTTTC.

The gene calls are TRBV25-1 and TRBJ1-1, with D possibly being TRBD1 (5 bases). This CDR3 is 12 amino acids long. The germline V gene has CDR1 MGHDK and CDR2 SYGVNS. The V and J ends lost 4 bases and 5 bases respectively, with 8 bases between them. CDR3 DNA sequence: TGTGCCAGCAGTGGATCAGGGACTGAAGCTTTCTTT. Its translation is CASSGSGTEAFF.

This clone was seen more than once but under ten times. The chain combines TRBV20-1 with TRBJ1-5; D may be TRBD1 (5 bases). The V gene's germline CDR1 is DFQATT and CDR2 SNEGSKA (reference sequence). Trimming removed 3 bases at V and 4 bases at J, with 13 bases between. There are 14 residues in the CDR3. The CDR3 here is CSASSRVGNQPQHF. CDR3 in DNA: TGCAGTGCTAGTTCCAGGGTGGGAAATCAGCCCCAGCATTTT.

Notes on this clone: The junction departs from the called germline gene at one end, perhaps through a read error. This chain connects TRBV18 to TRBJ2-3; 13 nucleotides match TRBD2. The germline CDR1 and CDR2 sequences are KGHSH and LQKENI. There are 16 residues in the CDR3. The CDR3 DNA reads as TGTGCCAGCCCACCGGGACTAGCGGGGAGCACAGATACGCAGTATTTT. This sequence encodes CASPPGLAGSTDTQYF.

The V and J genes are TRBV9 and TRBJ1-5; 12 bases map to TRBD1. J was trimmed by 5 bases and V by 5 bases; bases with no gene match: 8. Germline loops: CDR1 SGDLS, CDR2 YYNGEE. The CDR3 covers 16 residues. Here the CDR3 DNA reads TGTGCCAGCAGTTCCGGGACAGGGGGCGTCTATCAGCCCCAGCATTTT. Its translation: CASSSGTGGVYQPQHF.

The J gene is TRBJ2-5, the V gene TRBV6-5; D unclear. Germline CDR1 reads MNHEY; CDR2 reads SVGAGI. Trimming took off 6 bases at V and 4 bases at J, with 6 bases between the two ends. CDR3 length equals 11 residues. CDR3: CASRGSETQYF. CDR3 nucleotide sequence: TGTGCCAGCAGGGGCTCAGAGACCCAGTACTTC.

The genes are TRBV3-1 (or the pseudogene TRBV3-2) and TRBJ1-6; tentatively, D is TRBD1 (5 bases). CDR1 LGHDT and CDR2 YNNKEL come from the germline V gene (reference sequence). The ends were cut back, 0 bases at V and 7 bases at J, with 13 bases in the middle. The CDR3 has 16 residues. The CDR3 DNA reads as TGTGCCAGCAGCCAAGATCGATGGGGGGTGAATTCACCCCTCCACTTT. The encoded protein is CASSQDRWGVNSPLHF.

The CDR3 region has the DNA TGCAGCGTTGATGACAGTAGGAACACTGAAGCTTTCTTT. Its protein is CSVDDSRNTEAFF. V and J are TRBV29-1 and TRBJ1-1; a possible D gene is TRBD1 (5 bases). This CDR3 comprises 13 residues. Germline lookup yields CDR1 SQVTM and CDR2 ANQGSEA. Trimming removed 3 bases from V and 1 base from J, with 9 bases in between.

The chain combines TRBV6-2 or TRBV6-3 with TRBJ1-1; 10 bases are a match to TRBD1. The CDR3 is 17 residues long. J lost 10 bases, V lost 0 bases, and 14 bases had no gene match. CDR1 is MNHEY and CDR2 is SVGEGT in the germline V gene. CDR3 sequence reads: CASSYSTLLRDRGRAFF. In DNA, the CDR3 is TGTGCCAGCAGTTACTCGACGCTGCTACGGGACAGGGGCAGAGCTTTCTTT.

V is TRBV7-9 and J is TRBJ1-5, with unresolved D. Trimming took 3 bases from V and 3 from J, leaving 18 bases between them. Looked up from germline, CDR1 is SEHNR and CDR2 is FQNEAQ (reference sequence). The CDR3 has 17 residues. For the CDR3, the DNA is TGTGCCAGCAGCTTGGAGGGCGGAAAGGGCTACAATCAGCCCCAGCATTTT. As protein: CASSLEGGKGYNQPQHF.

The chain joins TRBV9 to TRBJ1-2, with D possibly matching TRBD1 (5 bases). V lost 0 bases to trimming and J lost 4 bases, with 10 bases between them. The germline V gene encodes CDR1 SGDLS and CDR2 YYNGEE. This CDR3 comprises 14 residues. In DNA, the CDR3 is TGTGCCAGCAGCGTAGGCGGGGGGACCTATGGCTACACCTTC. The encoded protein is CASSVGGGTYGYTF. The variable domain in full, completed from reference TRBV9 and TRBJ1-2, reads DSGVTQTPKHLITATGQRVTLRCSPRSGDLSVYWYQQSLDQGLQFLIQYYNGEERAKGNILERFSAQQFPDLHSELNLSSLELGDSALYFCASSVGGGTYGYTFGSGTRLTVV.

This chain uses TRBV6-5 with TRBJ2-1; a possible D gene is TRBD2 (6 bases). The ends were cut back, 8 bases at V and 12 bases at J, with 17 bases in the middle. The germline V gene encodes CDR1 MNHEY and CDR2 SVGAGI. The CDR3 totals 12 residues. The CDR3 DNA is TGTGCCAGCCAAGGAGGGGCGGGTAGGCAGTTCTTC. It translates to CASQGGAGRQFF.

V and J are TRBV5-1 and TRBJ1-5; perhaps TRBD1 as D (5 bases). Trimming shortened V by 5 bases and J by 1 base, and 16 bases separated the two germline ends. The CDR3 covers 16 residues. The germline CDR1 and CDR2 sequences are SGHRS and YFSETQ. In DNA form, the CDR3 reads TGCGCCAGCAGACCGGGGCCCGCGGGGAGCAATCAGCCCCAGCATTTT. Its protein is CASRPGPAGSNQPQHF. The variable domain in full, with the rest retrieved from reference TRBV5-1 and TRBJ1-5, is KAGVTQTPRYLIKTRGQQVTLSCSPISGHRSVSWYQQTPGQGLQFLFEYFSETQRNKGNFPGRFSGRQFSNSRSEMNVSTLELGDSALYLCASRPGPAGSNQPQHFGDGTRLSIL.

In regard to this clone: The sample holds other DNA sequences that translate to the same CDR3. The rearrangement uses TRBV3-1 (or the pseudogene TRBV3-2) and TRBJ1-1; D gene ambiguous. Trimming shortened V by 4 bases and J by 0 bases, and 6 bases separated the two germline ends. The length of the CDR3 is 13 residues. Per germline, CDR1 LGHDT and CDR2 YNNKEL (reference sequence). CDR3 nucleotide sequence: TGTGCCAGCAGCCGTACAGTGAACACTGAAGCTTTCTTT. Translating it yields CASSRTVNTEAFF.

The chain recombines TRBV24-1 with TRBJ2-3, with TRBD2 identical over 7 bases. Per the germline V gene, CDR1 is KGHDR and CDR2 is SFDVKD. J gave up 13 bases and V 3 bases, and 6 bases lay outside the gene matches. This CDR3 comprises 12 residues. The CDR3 DNA reads TGTGCCACCAGTGATGGAGGGAGGGATAAGTATTTT. Its protein product is CATSDGGRDKYF.